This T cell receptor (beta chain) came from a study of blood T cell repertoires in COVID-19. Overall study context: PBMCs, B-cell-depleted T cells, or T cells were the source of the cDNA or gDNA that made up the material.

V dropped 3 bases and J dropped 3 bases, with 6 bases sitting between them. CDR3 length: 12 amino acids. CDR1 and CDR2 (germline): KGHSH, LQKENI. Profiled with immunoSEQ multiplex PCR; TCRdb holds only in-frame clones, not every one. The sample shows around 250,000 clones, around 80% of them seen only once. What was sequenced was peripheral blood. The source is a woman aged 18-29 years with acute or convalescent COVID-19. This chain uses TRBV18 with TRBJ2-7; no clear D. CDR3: CASSPTIYEQYF. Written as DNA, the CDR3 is TGTGCCAGCTCACCCACTATCTACGAGCAGTACTTC.